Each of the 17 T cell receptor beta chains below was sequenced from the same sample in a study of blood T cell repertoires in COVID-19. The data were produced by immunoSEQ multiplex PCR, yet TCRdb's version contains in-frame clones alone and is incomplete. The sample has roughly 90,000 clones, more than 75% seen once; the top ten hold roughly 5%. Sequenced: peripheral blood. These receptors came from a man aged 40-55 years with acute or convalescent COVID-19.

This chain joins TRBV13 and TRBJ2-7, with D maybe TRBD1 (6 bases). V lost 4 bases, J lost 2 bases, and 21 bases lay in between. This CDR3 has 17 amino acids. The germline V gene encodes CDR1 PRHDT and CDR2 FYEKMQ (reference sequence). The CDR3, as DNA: TGTGCCAGCAGCTCCTGGGACACTACAACCTCCGCCTACGAGCAGTACTTC. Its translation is CASSSWDTTTSAYEQYF.

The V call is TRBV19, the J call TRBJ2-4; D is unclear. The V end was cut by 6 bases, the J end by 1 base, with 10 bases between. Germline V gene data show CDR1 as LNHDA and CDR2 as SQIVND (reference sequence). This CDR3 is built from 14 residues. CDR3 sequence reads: CASSPVGAKNIQYF. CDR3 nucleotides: TGTGCCAGTAGCCCCGTTGGCGCCAAAAACATTCAGTACTTC. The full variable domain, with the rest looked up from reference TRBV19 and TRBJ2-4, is DGGITQSPKYLFRKEGQNVTLSCEQNLNHDAMYWYRQDPGQGLRLIYYSQIVNDFQKGDIAEGYSVSREKKESFPLTVTSAQKNPTAFYLCASSPVGAKNIQYFGAGTRLSVL.

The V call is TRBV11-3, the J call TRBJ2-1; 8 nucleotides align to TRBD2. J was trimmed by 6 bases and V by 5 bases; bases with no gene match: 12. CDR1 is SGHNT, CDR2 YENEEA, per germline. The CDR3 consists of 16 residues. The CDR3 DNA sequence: TGTGCCAGCAGCCCCATTAGCGGGAAGACGAGCAATGAGCAGTTCTTC. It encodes CASSPISGKTSNEQFF.

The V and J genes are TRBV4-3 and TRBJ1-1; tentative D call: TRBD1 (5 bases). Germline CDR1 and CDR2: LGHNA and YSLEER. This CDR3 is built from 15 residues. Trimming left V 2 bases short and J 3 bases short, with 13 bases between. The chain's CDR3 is CASSQKGVSYTEAFF. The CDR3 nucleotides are TGCGCCAGCAGCCAAAAAGGGGTCAGCTACACTGAAGCTTTCTTT.

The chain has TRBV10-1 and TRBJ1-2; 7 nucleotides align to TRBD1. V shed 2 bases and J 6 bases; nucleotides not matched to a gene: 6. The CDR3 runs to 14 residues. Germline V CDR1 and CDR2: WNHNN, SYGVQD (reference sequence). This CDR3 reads CASSEEGDRNGYTF. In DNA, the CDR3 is TGCGCCAGCAGTGAGGAAGGGGACAGAAATGGCTACACCTTC.

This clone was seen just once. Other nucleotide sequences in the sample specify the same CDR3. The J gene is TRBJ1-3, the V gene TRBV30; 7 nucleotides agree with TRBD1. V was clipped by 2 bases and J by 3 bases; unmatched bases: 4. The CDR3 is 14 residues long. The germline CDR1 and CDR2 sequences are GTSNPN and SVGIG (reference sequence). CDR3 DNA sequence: TGTGCCTGGAGTACAGGGGTTGGTGGAAACACCATATATTTT. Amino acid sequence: CAWSTGVGGNTIYF.

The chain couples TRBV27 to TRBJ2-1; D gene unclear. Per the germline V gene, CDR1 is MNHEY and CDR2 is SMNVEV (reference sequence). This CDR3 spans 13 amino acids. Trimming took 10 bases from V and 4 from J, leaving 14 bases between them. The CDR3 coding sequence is TGTGCCATAGGATATGACACGTACAATGAGCAGTTCTTC. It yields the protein CAIGYDTYNEQFF.

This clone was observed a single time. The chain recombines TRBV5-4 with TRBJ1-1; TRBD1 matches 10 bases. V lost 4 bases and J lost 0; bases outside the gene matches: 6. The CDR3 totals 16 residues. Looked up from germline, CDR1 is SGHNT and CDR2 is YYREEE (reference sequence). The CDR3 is CASSLQTGGMNTEAFF. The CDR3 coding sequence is TGTGCCAGCAGCCTACAGACAGGGGGCATGAACACTGAAGCTTTCTTT.

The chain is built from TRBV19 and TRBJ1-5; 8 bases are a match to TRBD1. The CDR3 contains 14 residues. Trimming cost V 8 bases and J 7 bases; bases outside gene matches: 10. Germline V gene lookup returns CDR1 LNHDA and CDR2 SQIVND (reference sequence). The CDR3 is CASRQGLEEQPQHF. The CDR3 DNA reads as TGTGCCAGTCGACAGGGGCTAGAGGAGCAGCCCCAGCATTTT.

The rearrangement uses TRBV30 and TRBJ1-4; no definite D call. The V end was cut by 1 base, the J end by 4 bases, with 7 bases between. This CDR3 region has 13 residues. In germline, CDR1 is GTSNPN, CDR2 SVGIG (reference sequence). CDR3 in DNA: TGTGCCTGGAGTGCAGCGCGTAATGAAAAACTGTTTTTT. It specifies CAWSAARNEKLFF.

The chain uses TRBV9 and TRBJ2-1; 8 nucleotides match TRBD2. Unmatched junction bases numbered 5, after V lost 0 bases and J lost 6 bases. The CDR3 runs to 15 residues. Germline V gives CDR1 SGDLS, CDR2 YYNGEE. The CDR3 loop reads CASSVGSGSPNEQFF. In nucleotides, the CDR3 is TGTGCCAGCAGCGTAGGAAGCGGGAGCCCCAATGAGCAGTTCTTC. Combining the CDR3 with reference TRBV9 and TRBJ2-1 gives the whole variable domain DSGVTQTPKHLITATGQRVTLRCSPRSGDLSVYWYQQSLDQGLQFLIQYYNGEERAKGNILERFSAQQFPDLHSELNLSSLELGDSALYFCASSVGSGSPNEQFFGPGTRLTVL.

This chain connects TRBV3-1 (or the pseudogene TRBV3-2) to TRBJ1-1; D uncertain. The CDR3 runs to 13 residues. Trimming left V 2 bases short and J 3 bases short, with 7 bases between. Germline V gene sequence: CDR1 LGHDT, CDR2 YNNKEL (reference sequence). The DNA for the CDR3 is TGTGCCAGCAGCCAACACATTGACACTGAAGCTTTCTTT. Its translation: CASSQHIDTEAFF.

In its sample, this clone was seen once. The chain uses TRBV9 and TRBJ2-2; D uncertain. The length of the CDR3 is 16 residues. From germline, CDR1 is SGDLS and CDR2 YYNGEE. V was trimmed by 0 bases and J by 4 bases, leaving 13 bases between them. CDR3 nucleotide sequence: TGTGCCAGCAGCGTAGCTGCCACGCTTAGCACCGGGGAGCTGTTTTTT. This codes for CASSVAATLSTGELFF.

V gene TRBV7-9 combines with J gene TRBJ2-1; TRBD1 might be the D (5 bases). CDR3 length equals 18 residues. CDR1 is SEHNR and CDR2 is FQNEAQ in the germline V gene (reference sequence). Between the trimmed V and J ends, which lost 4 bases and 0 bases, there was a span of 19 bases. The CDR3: CASSSSSHFDSSYNEQFF. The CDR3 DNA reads TGTGCCAGCAGCTCGTCAAGCCACTTCGACAGCTCCTACAATGAGCAGTTCTTC.

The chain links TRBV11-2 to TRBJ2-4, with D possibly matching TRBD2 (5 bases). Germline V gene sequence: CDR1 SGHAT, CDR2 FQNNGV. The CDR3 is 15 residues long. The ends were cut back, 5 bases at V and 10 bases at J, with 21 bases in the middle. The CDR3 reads CASSQIATAVGIQYF. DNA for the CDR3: TGTGCCAGCAGCCAAATAGCGACCGCGGTTGGGATTCAGTACTTC.

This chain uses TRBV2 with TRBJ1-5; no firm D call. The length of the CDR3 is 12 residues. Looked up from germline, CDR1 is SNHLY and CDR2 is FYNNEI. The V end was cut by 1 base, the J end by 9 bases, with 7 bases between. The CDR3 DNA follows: TGTGCCAGCAGTGAAGGAGGCCGGCCCCAGCATTTT. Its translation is CASSEGGRPQHF.

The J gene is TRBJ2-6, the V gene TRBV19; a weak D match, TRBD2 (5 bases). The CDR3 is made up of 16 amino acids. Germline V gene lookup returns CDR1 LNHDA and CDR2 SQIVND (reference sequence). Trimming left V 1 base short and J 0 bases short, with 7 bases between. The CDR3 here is CASSIGGSSGANVLTF. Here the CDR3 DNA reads TGTGCCAGTAGTATAGGAGGGAGCTCTGGGGCCAACGTCCTGACTTTC.